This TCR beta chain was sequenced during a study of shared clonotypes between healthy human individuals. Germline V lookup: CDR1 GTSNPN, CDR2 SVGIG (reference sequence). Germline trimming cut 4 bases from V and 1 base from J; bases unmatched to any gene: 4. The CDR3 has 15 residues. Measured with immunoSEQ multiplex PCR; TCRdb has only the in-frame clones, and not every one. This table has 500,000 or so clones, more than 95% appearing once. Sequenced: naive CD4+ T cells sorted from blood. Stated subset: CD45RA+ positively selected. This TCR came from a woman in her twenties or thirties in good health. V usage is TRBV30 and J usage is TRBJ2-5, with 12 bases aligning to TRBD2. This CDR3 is CAWKWTSGTQETQYF. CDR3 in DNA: TGTGCCTGGAAGTGGACTAGCGGGACCCAAGAGACCCAGTACTTC.